These T cell receptor beta chains were read from a single sample in a study of Graves' ophthalmopathy and Graves' hyperthyroidism. Via MiXCR, TCRdb re-called the multiplex PCR reads, giving one row per CDR3 protein. The sample consists of approximately 700,000 distinct CDR3 sequences, about two fifths of them appearing once. Sequencing input: peripheral blood. The receptors stem from an adult man with Graves' ophthalmopathy. Each CDR3 is given with its conserved first and last residue. The order of the fields is clone size, V gene, D gene, J gene, CDR3 DNA, CDR3 protein. A D gene is named only where the DNA matches it firmly. Not all rows give a size; the values are once, few, many and, for expanded clones, a class.

NA	TRBV19	TRBD1	TRBJ1-6	TGTGCCAGTAGGTGGACAGGGGAACATTCACCCCTCCACTTT	CASRWTGEHSPLHF
many	TRBV4-2	NA	TRBJ2-5	TGTGCCAGCAGCCCAAGGACACAAGGGGAGACCCAGTACTTC	CASSPRTQGETQYF
NA	TRBV10-3	TRBD1	TRBJ1-2	TGTGCCAGCAGTTACGGACAGGGACTCTATGGCTACACCTTC	CASSYGQGLYGYTF
NA	TRBV7-3	NA	TRBJ2-5	TGTGCCAGCAGCTTATTGGGGGTGAAGGAGACCCAGTACTTC	CASSLLGVKETQYF
few	TRBV5-4	NA	TRBJ2-6	TGTGCCAGCCGCCGCGGGGCCAACGTCCTGACTTTC	CASRRGANVLTF
NA	TRBV7-2	NA	TRBJ2-5	TGTGCCAGCAGCTTATGGACAGCTCAAGAGACCCAGTACTTC	CASSLWTAQETQYF
NA	TRBV7-8	NA	TRBJ1-1	TGTGCCAGCAGCTACTTATCCCGCCAGGTCAGAACACCTATGAACACTGAAGCTTTCTTT	CASSYLSRQVRTPMNTEAFF
many	TRBV10-3	NA	TRBJ1-2	TGTGCCATCGGAGCCCGGGACAACCGTAATGGCTACACCTTC	CAIGARDNRNGYTF
NA	TRBV7-8	TRBD1	TRBJ2-3	TGTGCCAGCAGCGGGCACAGGGGAATCACAGATACGCAGTATTTT	CASSGHRGITDTQYF
NA	TRBV30	NA	TRBJ2-5	TGTGCCTGGAGTGTCGCGGCGCAAGAGACCCAGTACTTC	CAWSVAAQETQYF
many	TRBV2	TRBD1	TRBJ2-7	TGTGCCAGCAGCGATACACAGGGGGCAATGTCCTACGAGCAGTACTTC	CASSDTQGAMSYEQYF
few	TRBV5-4	NA	TRBJ1-1	TGTGCCAGCAGCTTGGATTGGACACCGAACACTGAAGCTTTCTTT	CASSLDWTPNTEAFF
NA	TRBV4-2	NA	TRBJ1-1	TGTGCCAGCAGCCCCCCGGGAGTAACCTCCATCGGACAAGCTTTCTTT	CASSPPGVTSIGQAFF
NA	TRBV10-3	TRBD1	TRBJ1-2	TGTGCCATCGGGGGACAGGGGAGAGAGGGCTACACCTTC	CAIGGQGREGYTF
NA	TRBV3-1	NA	TRBJ2-7	TGTGCCAGCAGCCAGGCACCGGGACACTACTACGAGCAGTACTTC	CASSQAPGHYYEQYF
many	TRBV7-2	NA	TRBJ1-4	TGTGCCAGCAGCTTTGGACAAGCTAATGAAAAACTGTTTTTT	CASSFGQANEKLFF
many	TRBV2	TRBD2	TRBJ2-5	TGTGCCAGCAGTGATTTAGCGGGAGGGGAGACCCAGTACTTC	CASSDLAGGETQYF
NA	TRBV12-3/TRBV12-4	TRBD2	TRBJ2-2	TGTGCCAGCAGTTTTCGGACTAGCGACACCGGGGAGCTGTTTTTT	CASSFRTSDTGELFF
NA	TRBV25-1	NA	TRBJ2-7	TGTGCCACCAGTGATTCAGGGGACATCTCCTACGAGCAGTACTTC	CATSDSGDISYEQYF
once	TRBV7-8	NA	TRBJ1-1	TGTGCCAGCAGGAGGAGGGTTTCAGGGAACACTGAAGCTTTCTTT	CASRRRVSGNTEAFF
once	TRBV2	TRBD1	TRBJ1-1	TGTGCCAGCAGTTACCCCGGACAGGGTGTTGCTTCCTTT	CASSYPGQGVASF
few	TRBV5-4	NA	TRBJ1-1	TGTGCCAGCAGTGGGGGGTTCACTGAAGCTTTCTTT	CASSGGFTEAFF
NA	TRBV10-3	TRBD1	TRBJ1-2	TGTGCCTCTAGGACAGGGATGAATGGCTACACCTTC	CASRTGMNGYTF
NA	TRBV27	NA	TRBJ2-6	TGTGCCAGCAGTTTATTTGGGGCCAACGTCCTGACTTTC	CASSLFGANVLTF
NA	TRBV9	NA	TRBJ1-2	TGTGCCAGCTCACCAGTTGACGGGATTCGAGGCTATGGCTACACCTTC	CASSPVDGIRGYGYTF
NA	TRBV15	NA	TRBJ1-5	TGTGCCACTCGCAGAGTCGGGCGCCAAGAGACCCAGCATTTT	CATRRVGRQETQHF
NA	TRBV6-5	NA	TRBJ1-5	TGTGCCAGCAGACAGGGCAAGGATCAGCCCCAGCATTTT	CASRQGKDQPQHF
many	TRBV20-1	TRBD1	TRBJ1-6	TGCAGTGCCTCCGGGACAGGGGGCTCACCCCTCCACTTT	CSASGTGGSPLHF
NA	TRBV20-1	TRBD1	TRBJ1-6	TGCAGTGCTAGAGATGAGGGACAGGGAATAACACCCCTCCACTTT	CSARDEGQGITPLHF
NA	TRBV6-2/TRBV6-3	NA	TRBJ2-5	TGTGCCAGCAGGAGCGGGCCCCCGGCCCAGTACTTC	CASRSGPPAQYF
many	TRBV5-1	NA	TRBJ2-7	TGCGCCAGCAGCTTCGCAGGGGCAATCAACGAGCAGTACTTC	CASSFAGAINEQYF
many	TRBV5-8	NA	TRBJ2-7	TGTGCCAGCAGCTTGGCCCGGCTCACCCACGAGCAGTACTTC	CASSLARLTHEQYF
NA	TRBV6-1	NA	TRBJ2-7	TGTGCCAGCAGTTACGGATGGGGCACCTACGAGCAGTACTTC	CASSYGWGTYEQYF
NA	TRBV20-1	TRBD1	TRBJ1-2	TGCAGTGCTAGGCCGGGACAGGGGGCGCGAGGAGGCTACACCTTC	CSARPGQGARGGYTF
many	TRBV15	NA	TRBJ1-1	TGTGCCACCAGCAGAGATAGGGAGGTGAAACAGGAAGCTTTCTTT	CATSRDREVKQEAFF